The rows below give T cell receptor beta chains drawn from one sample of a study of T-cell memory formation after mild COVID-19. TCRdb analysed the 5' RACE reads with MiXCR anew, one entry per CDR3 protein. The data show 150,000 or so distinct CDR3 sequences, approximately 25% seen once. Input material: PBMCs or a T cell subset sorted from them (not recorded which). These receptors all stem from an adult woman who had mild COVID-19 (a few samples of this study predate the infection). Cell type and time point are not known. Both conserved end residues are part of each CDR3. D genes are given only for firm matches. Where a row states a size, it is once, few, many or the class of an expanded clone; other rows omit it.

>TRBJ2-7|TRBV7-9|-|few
CASRSSPGAAYEQYF
TGTGCCAGCAGATCGAGCCCAGGGGCCGCGTACGAGCAGTACTTC
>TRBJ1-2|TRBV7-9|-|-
CASSLSTDYGYTF
TGTGCCAGCAGCTTATCGACAGACTATGGCTACACCTTC
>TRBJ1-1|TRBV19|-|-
CASSLALGAEAFF
TGTGCCAGTAGTCTAGCCCTGGGGGCTGAAGCTTTCTTT
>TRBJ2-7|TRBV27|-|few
CASSYSGARTYEQYF
TGTGCCAGCAGTTACTCAGGGGCGAGAACCTACGAGCAGTACTTC
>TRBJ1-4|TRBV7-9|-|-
CASSPSAHIPTNEKLFF
TGTGCCAGCAGCCCCTCCGCCCACATTCCAACTAATGAAAAACTGTTTTTT
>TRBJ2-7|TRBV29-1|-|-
CSVEYETDPYEQYF
TGCAGCGTTGAATACGAGACAGACCCCTACGAGCAGTACTTC
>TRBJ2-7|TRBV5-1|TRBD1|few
CASSLGTGVSYEQYF
TGCGCCAGCAGCTTGGGGACAGGGGTCTCCTACGAGCAGTACTTC
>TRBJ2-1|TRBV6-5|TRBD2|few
CASSYKGLAGVPYNYNEQFF
TGTGCCAGCAGTTACAAGGGTTTAGCGGGGGTCCCCTATAATTACAATGAGCAGTTCTTC
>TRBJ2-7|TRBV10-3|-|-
CAIRDIGSYEQYF
TGTGCCATCCGGGACATAGGGTCCTACGAGCAGTACTTC
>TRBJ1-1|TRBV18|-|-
CASSPPNPGAGTEAFF
TGTGCCAGCTCACCACCAAATCCGGGGGCTGGTACTGAAGCTTTCTTT
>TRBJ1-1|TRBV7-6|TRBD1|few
CASSVTGYTEAFF
TGTGCCAGCAGCGTGACAGGGTACACTGAAGCTTTCTTT
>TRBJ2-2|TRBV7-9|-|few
CASSPRLNTGELFF
TGTGCCAGCAGCCCGAGACTTAACACCGGGGAGCTGTTTTTT
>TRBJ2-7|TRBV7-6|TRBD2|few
CASSAVVAGDYEQYF
TGTGCCAGCAGCGCAGTGGTAGCGGGAGACTACGAGCAGTACTTC
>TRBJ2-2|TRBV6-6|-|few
CASAGTPVYTGELFF
TGTGCCAGCGCCGGGACCCCCGTCTACACCGGGGAGCTGTTTTTT
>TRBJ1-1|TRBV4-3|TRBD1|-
CASSQDRTGGSKGTEAFF
TGCGCCAGCAGCCAAGATCGGACAGGGGGCTCCAAAGGGACTGAAGCTTTCTTT
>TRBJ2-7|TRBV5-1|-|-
CASKPFATEYEQYF
TGCGCCAGCAAGCCTTTCGCCACCGAGTACGAGCAGTACTTC
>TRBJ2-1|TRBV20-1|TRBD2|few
CSASLAGVSNEQFF
TGCAGTGCTAGCCTGGCGGGAGTCAGTAATGAGCAGTTCTTC
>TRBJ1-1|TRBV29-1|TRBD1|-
CSVEDRPRGLTEAFF
TGCAGCGTTGAAGATCGGCCGAGGGGGCTAACTGAAGCTTTCTTT